Shown below are 27 T cell receptor beta chains from a single sample sequenced in a study of T cells in Graves' hyperthyroidism and ophthalmopathy. Amplified regions were TCR beta CDR3 sequences from RNA transcripts. The TCR CDR3 first-round RT-PCR relied on the HTBI primer set. TCRdb re-called the multiplex PCR reads through MiXCR, storing one row per CDR3 protein. Of approximately 530,000 distinct CDR3 sequences listed, just under 20% are singletons. Sequenced sample: blood. All receptors derive from a middle-aged man with Graves' ophthalmopathy.

This clonotype was found once. The chain uses TRBV28 and TRBJ2-5; TRBD1 aligns across 10 bases. The V gene end was trimmed by 6 bases and the J gene end by 5 bases; junction bases not matched to a gene: 9. The CDR3 is made up of 15 amino acids. CDR1 is MDHEN and CDR2 is SYDVKM in the germline V gene. DNA for the CDR3: TGTGCCAGCAGCCATGGGACAGGGGATGCGGAGACCCAGTACTTC. This encodes CASSHGTGDAETQYF. The full variable domain, its missing parts supplied by reference TRBV28 and TRBJ2-5, is DVKVTQSSRYLVKRTGEKVFLECVQDMDHENMFWYRQDPGLGLRLIYFSYDVKMKEKGDIPEGYSVSREKKERFSLILESASTNQTSMYLCASSHGTGDAETQYFGPGTRLLVL.

The V gene is TRBV29-1, the J gene TRBJ2-3; the match to TRBD2 covers 9 bases. The CDR3 is 15 residues long. The V gene end was trimmed by 6 bases and the J gene end by 4 bases; junction bases not matched to a gene: 11. Germline V CDR1 and CDR2: SQVTM, ANQGSEA. The DNA of the CDR3 is TGCAGCGTCCATGGGACTAGCAAGAGGGCAGATACGCAGTATTTT. This translates into CSVHGTSKRADTQYF.

The chain joins TRBV5-4 to TRBJ2-2; 7 nucleotides match TRBD1. Looked up from germline, CDR1 is SGHNT and CDR2 is YYREEE (reference sequence). V lost 7 bases, J lost 5 bases, and 14 bases stayed unmatched. The CDR3 is made up of 16 amino acids. This chain's CDR3 is CASGAIDRAVTGELFF. CDR3 nucleotides: TGTGCCAGCGGCGCTATCGACAGGGCGGTAACCGGGGAGCTGTTTTTT.

This clonotype was detected only a few times. The chain combines TRBV6-1 with TRBJ1-6; possible D gene TRBD1, 5 bases. The CDR3 consists of 14 residues. Trimming cost V 6 bases and J 9 bases, with 15 bases left between them. CDR1 MNHNS and CDR2 SASEGT come from the germline V gene. CDR3 region: CASRAGTPGSPLHF. The CDR3 region has the DNA TGTGCCAGCAGGGCCGGGACGCCGGGTTCACCCCTCCACTTT.

This clonotype was detected only a few times. The rearrangement uses TRBV6-2 or TRBV6-3 and TRBJ2-7, with D possibly being TRBD1 (6 bases). The CDR3 covers 14 residues. The V and J ends lost 8 bases and 0 bases respectively, with 14 bases between them. Germline loops: CDR1 MNHEY, CDR2 SVGEGT. CDR3 residues: CASGTTGISYEQYF. The CDR3 DNA is TGTGCCAGCGGAACCACAGGGATCTCCTACGAGCAGTACTTC.

Ten or more counts support this clonotype. The chain is built from TRBV7-2 and TRBJ2-7, with 8 bases fitting TRBD2. V gave up 4 bases and J gave up 8 bases; unmatched junction bases: 4. Looked up from germline, CDR1 is SGHTA and CDR2 is FQGNSA. The CDR3 consists of 12 residues. The CDR3: CASSSDSGKQYF. The CDR3 DNA reads as TGTGCCAGCAGCTCAGATAGCGGGAAGCAGTACTTC.

This clonotype was detected a few times. The chain couples TRBV28 to TRBJ2-4; possibly TRBD1 for D (6 bases). V lost 4 bases to trimming and J lost 8 bases, with 15 bases between them. The CDR3 sequence is 14 residues long. Germline-derived CDR1 and CDR2 are MDHEN and SYDVKM. CDR3: CASSSTGLLDIQYF. CDR3 DNA sequence: TGTGCCAGCAGTTCAACAGGGTTATTGGACATTCAGTACTTC.

This clonotype occurred a few times. The V and J genes are TRBV14 and TRBJ1-2; D possibly corresponds to TRBD1 (5 bases). The CDR3 contains 16 residues. Germline CDR1 SGHDN, CDR2 FVKESK. V was cut by 0 bases and J by 7 bases, with 18 bases left in between. The CDR3 is CASSQDIGRAQGGYTF. The CDR3 DNA sequence: TGTGCCAGCAGCCAAGATATTGGCAGGGCTCAGGGTGGCTACACCTTC.

The CDR3 DNA sequence: TGTGCCAGCAGCTTGCGGGACAGGTGGGCCAATGAGCAGTTCTTC. As protein: CASSLRDRWANEQFF. The J gene is TRBJ2-1, the V gene TRBV5-6, with 8 bases fitting TRBD1. The CDR3 sequence is 15 residues long. Germline assignment: CDR1 SGHDT and CDR2 YYEEEE. Germline trimming cut 1 base from V and 6 bases from J; bases unmatched to any gene: 6.

This chain connects TRBV4-3 to TRBJ2-2; D is perhaps TRBD2 (7 bases). The V gene's germline CDR1 is LGHNA and CDR2 YSLEER. CDR3 size: 16 residues. The V end lost 2 bases, the J end lost 5 bases, and 15 bases lay between the germline ends. CDR3 amino acids: CASSQMGGGRTGELFF. The CDR3 bases are TGCGCCAGCAGCCAAATGGGGGGCGGGAGAACCGGGGAGCTGTTTTTT.

This clonotype was seen only a few times. The chain recombines TRBV6-1 with TRBJ2-5; 8 bases are shared with TRBD1. The germline CDR1 and CDR2 sequences are MNHNS and SASEGT. This CDR3 has 15 residues. V was clipped by 5 bases and J by 4 bases; unmatched bases: 9. The CDR3 spells CASSSYRGLRETQYF. The CDR3 nucleotides are TGTGCCAGCAGTTCCTACAGGGGGTTGAGAGAGACCCAGTACTTC.

A word on this clonotype: An end of the junction differs from the germline gene, which may be a read error. J is TRBJ2-2 and V is TRBV20-1; a weak D match, TRBD2 (5 bases). CDR3 length: 13 amino acids. In germline, CDR1 is DFQATT, CDR2 SNEGSKA (reference sequence). The CDR3, as DNA: TGCAGTGCCGGGGTGCTGAACACCGGGGAGCTGGTTTTT. Protein sequence: CSAGVLNTGELVF.

This clonotype was counted many times. J is TRBJ2-7 and V is TRBV7-2; D is unclear. V lost 5 bases, J lost 1 base, and 12 bases lay in between. Germline V lookup: CDR1 SGHTA, CDR2 FQGNSA. The CDR3 covers 14 residues. The CDR3 region has the DNA TGTGCCAGCAGCACCCTTCTAAATTCCTACGAGCAGTACTTC. The encoded protein is CASSTLLNSYEQYF.

This clonotype was counted a few times. The CDR3 region has the DNA TGCGCCAGCAGCCAACGGGGGAGCCCAACTAGCACAGATACGCAGTATTTT. Translated, it gives CASSQRGSPTSTDTQYF. J is TRBJ2-3 and V is TRBV4-1; maybe TRBD2 (6 bases). The germline V gene has CDR1 MGHRA and CDR2 YSYEKL. This CDR3 has 17 residues. Trimming took 2 bases from V and 0 from J, leaving 15 bases between them.

This clonotype was detected ten times or more. The chain employs TRBV7-3 and TRBJ2-3; possibly TRBD2 for D (5 bases). The V end was cut by 5 bases, the J end by 3 bases, with 15 bases between. Germline values: CDR1 SGHTA, CDR2 FQGTGA. The CDR3 has 15 amino acids. CDR3 sequence reads: CASSTYSGGTDTQYF. CDR3 in DNA: TGTGCCAGCAGCACCTATTCGGGCGGGACAGATACGCAGTATTTT.

This clonotype was seen many times. The V and J genes are TRBV7-2 and TRBJ2-3; 7 bases match TRBD2. The CDR3 runs to 15 residues. Germline V gene data show CDR1 as SGHTA and CDR2 as FQGNSA. Trimming at V came to 0 bases and at J to 5 bases, leaving 5 bases not matched to a gene. Here the CDR3 reads CASSLAGSGGDTQYF. The CDR3 DNA reads TGTGCCAGCAGCTTAGCTGGGTCGGGGGGAGATACGCAGTATTTT.

This clonotype was observed a few times. The gene calls are TRBV11-1 and TRBJ2-1, with a possible D match to TRBD1 (6 bases). Trimming shortened V by 1 base and J by 4 bases, and 8 bases separated the two germline ends. Per the germline V gene, CDR1 is SGHAT and CDR2 is FQDESV (reference sequence). This CDR3 has 14 residues. DNA for the CDR3: TGTGCCAGCAGCTTAGTAGGACAGTACAATGAGCAGTTCTTC. Translation: CASSLVGQYNEQFF.

The chain employs TRBV27 and TRBJ1-5, with D possibly TRBD1 on 5 matching bases. From germline, CDR1 is MNHEY and CDR2 SMNVEV (reference sequence). Trimming left V 8 bases short and J 4 bases short, with 18 bases between. CDR3 length: 15 amino acids. CDR3 bases: TGTGCCAGCCGTACCGCGGGACCGAAAAATCAGCCCCAGCATTTT. This gives the protein CASRTAGPKNQPQHF.

The table lists this clonotype with many counts. The chain employs TRBV11-2 and TRBJ2-1; D gene ambiguous. Per germline, CDR1 SGHAT and CDR2 FQNNGV. The CDR3 is 13 residues long. Trimming took off 0 bases at V and 7 bases at J, with 7 bases between the two ends. CDR3 residues: CASSLDRPNEQFF. The CDR3 coding sequence is TGTGCCAGCAGCTTAGACAGACCTAATGAGCAGTTCTTC.

This clonotype was observed at least ten times. The chain recombines TRBV3-1 with TRBJ2-7, with TRBD2 identical over 7 bases. Trimming cost V 5 bases and J 0 bases; bases outside gene matches: 7. This CDR3 has 15 amino acids. Germline CDR1 LGHDT, CDR2 YNNKEL (reference sequence). The CDR3 sequence is CASSEPSSGSYEQYF. CDR3 DNA: TGTGCCAGCAGCGAACCCTCTAGCGGCTCCTACGAGCAGTACTTC.

In this sample, this clonotype turned up a few times. For the CDR3, the DNA is TGTGCTAGTGGTCCCGGGCCCTACGAGCAGTACTTC. Its protein is CASGPGPYEQYF. The chain is built from TRBV12-5 and TRBJ2-7; D gene uncertain. The germline CDR1 and CDR2 sequences are LGHNT and FRNRAP. The CDR3 contains 12 residues. Trimming left V 5 bases short and J 2 bases short, with 7 bases between.

V is TRBV11-2 and J is TRBJ2-1; 16 nucleotides line up with TRBD2. The V gene's germline CDR1 is SGHAT and CDR2 FQNNGV. Losses at the gene ends were 8 bases for V and 2 bases for J; bases not matched to a gene: 18. The CDR3 has 21 residues. CDR3 sequence reads: CASGYPPTGTSGRAPYNEQFF. In DNA, the CDR3 is TGTGCCAGCGGATACCCCCCTACCGGGACTAGCGGGAGGGCCCCCTACAATGAGCAGTTCTTC.

This clonotype appeared many times. The genes are TRBV11-2 and TRBJ2-5, with 8 bases identical to TRBD1. The V gene end was trimmed by 2 bases and the J gene end by 5 bases; junction bases not matched to a gene: 7. From germline, CDR1 is SGHAT and CDR2 FQNNGV. This CDR3 is built from 15 residues. CDR3 in DNA: TGTGCCAGCAGCTTAAGGCAGGGGGCTTGGGAGACCCAGTACTTC. Protein sequence: CASSLRQGAWETQYF. Drawing the rest from reference TRBV11-2 and TRBJ2-5, the complete variable domain is EAGVAQSPRYKIIEKRQSVAFWCNPISGHATLYWYQQILGQGPKLLIQFQNNGVVDDSQLPKDRFSAERLKGVDSTLKIQPAKLEDSAVYLCASSLRQGAWETQYFGPGTRLLVL.

In the case of this clonotype: Being one base from a much bigger clone, this may be a read error. The DNA of the CDR3 is TGTGCCAGCAGCACGGGACACGACTACGGGCAGTACTTC. Amino acids: CASSTGHDYGQYF. This chain uses TRBV7-9 with TRBJ2-7; TRBD1 is a possible D gene (6 bases). Germline CDR1 reads SEHNR; CDR2 reads FQNEAQ (reference sequence). The CDR3 totals 13 residues.

This chain uses TRBV28 with TRBJ2-2; perhaps TRBD1 as D (5 bases). Germline-derived CDR1 and CDR2 are MDHEN and SYDVKM. Trimming pared 3 bases from V and 7 bases from J, leaving 12 bases between. The CDR3 is 14 residues long. CDR3 region: CASSFPQGSGELFF. DNA for the CDR3: TGTGCCAGCAGTTTCCCTCAGGGAAGCGGGGAGCTGTTTTTT.

This clonotype has just a few counts. J is TRBJ2-3 and V is TRBV27; the match to TRBD1 covers 7 bases. J lost 1 base, V lost 2 bases, and 9 bases had no gene match. CDR3 length: 17 residues. CDR1 and CDR2 (germline): MNHEY, SMNVEV (reference sequence). The CDR3 DNA reads TGTGCCAGCAGTTTAAGGGTGGGCACAGGGGGCACAGATACGCAGTATTTT. Amino acid sequence: CASSLRVGTGGTDTQYF.

The sample holds many counts of this clonotype. The CDR3: CASSRSDSDGELFF. In DNA form, the CDR3 reads TGTGCCAGCAGCCGTAGTGACTCCGACGGGGAGCTGTTTTTT. V is TRBV7-2 and J is TRBJ2-2; D call uncertain. Germline V CDR1 and CDR2: SGHTA, FQGNSA. CDR3 size: 14 residues. Trimming shortened V by 5 bases and J by 7 bases, and 14 bases separated the two germline ends.